Listed below are T cell receptor beta chains from one sample, sequenced in a study of blood T cells in healthy people across ages. TCRdb ran MiXCR on the 5' RACE reads and lists one entry per CDR3 protein. The sample lists roughly 500,000 distinct CDR3 sequences; around 24% were seen once. These data are also associated with another study on T cells of mothers and their children.

The sample taken for sequencing was blood. The receptors here all came from a boy aged 5-17 years in good health. Each CDR3 is given with its conserved first and last residue. D genes are given only for firm matches. A row's size may be missing; if present it is once, few, many or a size class.

>TRBJ2-7|TRBV13|few|-
CASSNGQSYEQYF
TGTGCCAGCAGCAATGGACAGTCCTACGAGCAGTACTTC
>TRBJ2-4|TRBV20-1|few|TRBD2
CSARAGTSGIQYF
TGCAGTGCTAGAGCCGGGACTAGTGGCATTCAGTACTTC
>TRBJ2-5|TRBV15|few|TRBD1
CATSRTGAGETQYF
TGTGCCACCAGTCGTACAGGGGCAGGAGAGACCCAGTACTTC
>TRBJ2-7|TRBV27|few|TRBD2
CASSFLAGGNEQYF
TGTGCCAGCAGTTTTCTAGCGGGAGGAAACGAGCAGTACTTC
>TRBJ1-1|TRBV7-2|-|-
CASSLARGENTEAFF
TGTGCCAGCAGCTTAGCGCGTGGGGAAAACACTGAAGCTTTCTTT
>TRBJ2-3|TRBV6-4|-|TRBD1
CASSGDRGGTDTRYF
TGTGCCAGCAGTGGGGACAGGGGTGGCACAGATACGCGGTATTTT
>TRBJ2-7|TRBV29-1|many|-
CSAKRGFYYEQYF
TGCAGCGCCAAGAGAGGTTTCTACTACGAGCAGTACTTC
>TRBJ2-1|TRBV5-1|many|-
CASTEGRVANEQFF
TGCGCCAGCACCGAGGGCAGGGTAGCAAATGAGCAGTTCTTC
>TRBJ2-1|TRBV4-1|-|TRBD2
CASSQSLAGGPRNEQFF
TGCGCCAGCAGCCAGAGCCTAGCGGGAGGGCCAAGGAATGAGCAGTTCTTC
>TRBJ2-4|TRBV2|few|-
CASSVVGAGKNIQYF
TGTGCCAGCAGTGTTGTCGGGGCAGGCAAAAACATTCAGTACTTC
>TRBJ2-5|TRBV28|few|TRBD1
CASSFWTGTGGETQYF
TGTGCCAGCAGTTTTTGGACAGGGACGGGCGGTGAGACCCAGTACTTC
>TRBJ2-6|TRBV29-1|-|TRBD2
CSVAGTSTPGANVLTF
TGCAGCGTGGCCGGGACTAGCACCCCTGGGGCCAACGTCCTGACTTTC
>TRBJ1-5|TRBV25-1|-|-
CASSAGFQAPQHF
TGTGCCAGCAGTGCGGGGTTCCAAGCGCCCCAGCATTTT
>TRBJ2-6|TRBV7-2|few|-
CASSFQGLSSGANVLTF
TGTGCCAGCAGCTTCCAGGGGCTAAGTTCTGGGGCCAACGTCCTGACTTTC
>TRBJ2-3|TRBV7-9|-|-
CASSLLLDTDTQYF
TGTGCCAGCAGCTTATTACTGGACACAGATACGCAGTATTTT